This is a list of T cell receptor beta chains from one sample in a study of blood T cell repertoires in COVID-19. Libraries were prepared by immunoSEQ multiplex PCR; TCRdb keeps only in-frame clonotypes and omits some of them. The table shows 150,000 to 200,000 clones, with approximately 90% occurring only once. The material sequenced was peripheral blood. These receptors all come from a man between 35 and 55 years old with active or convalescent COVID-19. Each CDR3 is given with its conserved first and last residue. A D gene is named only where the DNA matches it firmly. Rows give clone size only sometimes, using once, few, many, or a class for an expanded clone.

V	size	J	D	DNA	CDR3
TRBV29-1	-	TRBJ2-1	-	TGCAGCGTTGAAGACTTCGGGAGTTCCTACAATGAGCAGTTCTTC	CSVEDFGSSYNEQFF
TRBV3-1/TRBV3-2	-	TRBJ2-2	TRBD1	TGTGCCAGCAGCCAAGATTCCAGGGGGCTGTTGTCCGGGGAGCTGTTTTTT	CASSQDSRGLLSGELFF
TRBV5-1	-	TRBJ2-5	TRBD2	TGCGCCAGCAGCCCTGGTGGACTAGCGGGGCGGGAGACCCAGTACTTC	CASSPGGLAGRETQYF
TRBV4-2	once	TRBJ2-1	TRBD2	TGTGCCAGCAGCCACGAAAGACTAGCGGTTTACAATGAGCAGTTCTTC	CASSHERLAVYNEQFF
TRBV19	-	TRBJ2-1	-	TGTGCCAGTAGTATTAGGGGGACGGGTGAGCAGTTCTTC	CASSIRGTGEQFF
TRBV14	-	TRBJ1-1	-	TGTGCCAGCAGCCAAGCACAGGCAGCGAACACTGAAGCTTTCTTT	CASSQAQAANTEAFF
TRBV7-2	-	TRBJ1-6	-	TGTGCCAGCAGCTCGGGACTCCAAACGTGGGATTCACCCCTCCACTTT	CASSSGLQTWDSPLHF
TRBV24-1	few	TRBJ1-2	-	TGTGCCACCAGTGACAACAGGAACAACTATGGCTACACCTTC	CATSDNRNNYGYTF
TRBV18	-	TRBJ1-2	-	TGTGCCAGCTCACCCGCACAGGGTTCTGGCTACACCTTC	CASSPAQGSGYTF
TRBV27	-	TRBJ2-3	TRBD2	TGTGCCAGCAGTTTCCTGCTAGCGGGAGGGCCGGCGACAGATACGCAGTATTTT	CASSFLLAGGPATDTQYF
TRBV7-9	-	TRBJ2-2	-	TGTGCCAGCAGCCCCCAAGGCCCGCTTACTACTACCGGGGAGCTGTTTTTT	CASSPQGPLTTTGELFF
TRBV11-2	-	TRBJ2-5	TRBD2	TGTGCCAGCAGCTTAGTGATTAGCGGGGCCGAAGAGACCCAGTACTTC	CASSLVISGAEETQYF
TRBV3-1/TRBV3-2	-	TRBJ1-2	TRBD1	TGTGCCAGTACAGGGGGTGACTATGGCTACACCTTC	CASTGGDYGYTF
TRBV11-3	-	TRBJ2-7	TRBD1	TGTGCCAGCAGCCAGGGACAGGGGAACGACTACGAGCAGTACTTC	CASSQGQGNDYEQYF
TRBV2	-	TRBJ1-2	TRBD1	TGTGCCAGCAGGCAGGGGGCTTCTAACTATGGCTACACCTTC	CASRQGASNYGYTF
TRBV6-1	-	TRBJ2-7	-	TGTGCCAGCAGTGAATTCACAATTTCCTACGAGCAGTACTTC	CASSEFTISYEQYF
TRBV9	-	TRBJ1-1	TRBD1	TGTGCCAGCAGCGTAGTGGACAGGCGCTCGGGCACTGAAGCTTTCTTT	CASSVVDRRSGTEAFF
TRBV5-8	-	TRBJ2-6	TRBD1	TGTGCCAGCAGCAAGACAGGGTCTGGTGGGGCCAACGTCCTGACTTTC	CASSKTGSGGANVLTF
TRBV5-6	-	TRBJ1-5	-	TGTGCCAGCAGCTTGGCCGCCGGTTATAGCAATCAGCCCCAGCATTTT	CASSLAAGYSNQPQHF
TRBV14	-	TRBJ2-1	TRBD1	TGTGCCAGCAGCCAAGTTAGGGGGCCGGGTGAGCAGTTCTTC	CASSQVRGPGEQFF
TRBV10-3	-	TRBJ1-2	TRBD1	TGTGCCACCTCGGAACGGGACAGGGCAAACTATGGCTACACCTTC	CATSERDRANYGYTF
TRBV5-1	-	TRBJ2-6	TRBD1	TGCGCCAGCAGCTTGGAGGCGACAGGGGGCCTTGGTAGGGCCAACGTCCTGACTTTC	CASSLEATGGLGRANVLTF
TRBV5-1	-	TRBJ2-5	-	TGCGCCAGCAGCGTCACAGGGTTCCAAGAGACCCAGTACTTC	CASSVTGFQETQYF
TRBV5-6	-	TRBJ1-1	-	TGTGCCAGCAGCTTGAAGACTCGCCCCACTGAAGCTTTCTTT	CASSLKTRPTEAFF
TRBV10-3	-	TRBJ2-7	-	TGTGCCATCAGTTCTGGAGCGGAGGCAGCCTACGAGCAGTACTTC	CAISSGAEAAYEQYF
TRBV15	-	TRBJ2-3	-	TGTGCCACCAGCAGAGGTCGAGGATTTAGCACAGATACGCAGTATTTT	CATSRGRGFSTDTQYF
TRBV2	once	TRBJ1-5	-	TGTGCCAGCAGCCGGGACACAAGTAGCAATCAGCCCCAGCATTTT	CASSRDTSSNQPQHF
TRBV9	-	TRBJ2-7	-	TGTGCCAGCAGCCCCAGTGGTGGGGCCCGTCGGTACGAGCAGTACTTC	CASSPSGGARRYEQYF
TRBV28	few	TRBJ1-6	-	TGTGCCAGCAGACGGACCCCTGAGGGGAGGGCGAATTCACCCCTCCACTTT	CASRRTPEGRANSPLHF
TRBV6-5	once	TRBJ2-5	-	TGTGCCAGCAGGACCCCGGACAGAAACCAAGAGACCCAGTACTTC	CASRTPDRNQETQYF
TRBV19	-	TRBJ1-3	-	TGTGCCAGTAGTTCACGGACAGTTGGAAACACCATATATTTT	CASSSRTVGNTIYF
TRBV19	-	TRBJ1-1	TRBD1	TGTGCCAGTAATGAAGTCCCGGGACAGGGGACTGAAGCTTTCTTT	CASNEVPGQGTEAFF
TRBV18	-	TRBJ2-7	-	TGTGCCAGCTCACCAAAACAGGGAAACGAGCAGTACTTC	CASSPKQGNEQYF
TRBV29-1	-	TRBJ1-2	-	TGCAGCGTTGAAGGGGGGGATCATGGCTACACCTTC	CSVEGGDHGYTF
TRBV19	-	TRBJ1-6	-	TGTGCCAGTCGAGAACAGTCCTATAATTCACCCCTCCACTTT	CASREQSYNSPLHF
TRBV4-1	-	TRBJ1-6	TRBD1	TGCGCCAGCAGTACAGGGGCAGTCGCTGACTCACCCCTCCACTTT	CASSTGAVADSPLHF
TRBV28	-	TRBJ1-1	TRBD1	TGTGCCAGCAGTTTACCAGGACAGGGGATAGGCACTGAAGCTTTCTTT	CASSLPGQGIGTEAFF
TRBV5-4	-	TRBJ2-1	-	TGTGCCAGCAGCTTGGTGGCTAGCTATATCAATGAGCAGTTCTTC	CASSLVASYINEQFF
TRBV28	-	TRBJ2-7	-	TGTGCCAGCAGTTTGTCAGGGCGAATTACTAAAACCTACGAGCAGTACTTC	CASSLSGRITKTYEQYF
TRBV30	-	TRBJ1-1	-	TGTGCCTCTATAACCGGGTGGAACACTGAAGCTTTCTTT	CASITGWNTEAFF
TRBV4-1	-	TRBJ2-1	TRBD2	TGCGCCAGCAGCCAGGCCACTAGCGGGAATCGAGTTGAGCAGTTCTTC	CASSQATSGNRVEQFF
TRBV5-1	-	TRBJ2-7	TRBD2	TGCGCCAGCAGCCAAGGCGCTAGCGGGAGTCTTGAGCAGTACTTC	CASSQGASGSLEQYF